A selection of T cell receptor beta chains follows, all from one sample in a study of long-term antiretroviral therapy in people with HIV. The data were produced by immunoSEQ multiplex PCR, yet TCRdb's version contains in-frame clones alone and is incomplete. The table lists approximately 28,000 clones, 65% to 85% of them singletons. The input for sequencing was unsorted PBMCs, taken 0.8 years before starting antiretroviral therapy. Receptor source: a man in his late teens or twenties with HIV. Both conserved end residues are part of each CDR3. D genes are given only for firm matches. Rows give clone size only sometimes, using once, few, many, or a class for an expanded clone.

v_call: TRBV7-2; j_call: TRBJ2-7; d_call: NA; clone_size: NA; cdr3_aa: CASSLVLISGQGWSYEQYF; cdr3_nt: TGTGCCAGCAGCTTAGTCCTCATCAGCGGTCAAGGGTGGTCCTACGAGCAGTACTTC
v_call: TRBV9; j_call: TRBJ2-3; d_call: TRBD2; clone_size: NA; cdr3_aa: CASSTSGSTDTQYF; cdr3_nt: TGTGCCAGCAGCACTAGCGGGAGCACAGATACGCAGTATTTT
v_call: TRBV7-9; j_call: TRBJ2-2; d_call: NA; clone_size: NA; cdr3_aa: CAPAAAPNTGELFF; cdr3_nt: TGTGCCCCCGCGGCGGCCCCGAACACCGGGGAGCTGTTTTTT
v_call: TRBV6-1; j_call: TRBJ2-7; d_call: TRBD1; clone_size: NA; cdr3_aa: CASSGWTGGNEQYF; cdr3_nt: TGTGCCAGCAGTGGATGGACAGGGGGCAACGAGCAGTACTTC
v_call: TRBV27; j_call: TRBJ1-4; d_call: NA; clone_size: NA; cdr3_aa: CASSLGGATKLFF; cdr3_nt: TGTGCCAGCAGTTTAGGGGGCGCGACCAAACTGTTTTTT
v_call: TRBV11-3; j_call: TRBJ2-1; d_call: NA; clone_size: few; cdr3_aa: CASSLEWSSYNEQFF; cdr3_nt: TGTGCCAGCAGCTTAGAATGGAGCTCCTACAATGAGCAGTTCTTC
v_call: TRBV5-5; j_call: TRBJ2-2; d_call: NA; clone_size: few; cdr3_aa: CASSLWGKNTGELFF; cdr3_nt: TGTGCCAGCAGCTTGTGGGGAAAGAACACCGGGGAGCTGTTTTTT
v_call: TRBV5-1; j_call: TRBJ1-1; d_call: NA; clone_size: NA; cdr3_aa: CASNPGNTEAFF; cdr3_nt: TGCGCCAGCAATCCTGGGAACACTGAAGCTTTCTTT
v_call: TRBV25-1; j_call: TRBJ2-5; d_call: NA; clone_size: NA; cdr3_aa: CASSGGDTQYF; cdr3_nt: TGTGCCAGCAGTGGGGGGGACACCCAGTACTTC
v_call: TRBV29-1; j_call: TRBJ2-7; d_call: TRBD1; clone_size: NA; cdr3_aa: CSAGQGADEQYF; cdr3_nt: TGCAGCGCCGGACAGGGTGCTGACGAGCAGTACTTC
v_call: TRBV18; j_call: TRBJ2-1; d_call: TRBD1; clone_size: NA; cdr3_aa: CASSRMGQDYEQFF; cdr3_nt: TGTGCCAGCTCACGTATGGGACAGGATTATGAGCAGTTCTTC
v_call: TRBV27; j_call: TRBJ2-7; d_call: TRBD1; clone_size: NA; cdr3_aa: CASSFENRGDEQYF; cdr3_nt: TGTGCCAGCAGTTTCGAAAACAGGGGCGACGAGCAGTACTTC
v_call: TRBV6-6; j_call: TRBJ1-6; d_call: NA; clone_size: NA; cdr3_aa: CASSYPDRMYNSPLHF; cdr3_nt: TGTGCCAGCAGTTACCCCGACAGGATGTATAATTCACCCCTCCACTTT
v_call: TRBV28; j_call: TRBJ1-2; d_call: NA; clone_size: NA; cdr3_aa: CASSYREVLAYGYTF; cdr3_nt: TGTGCCAGCAGTTACAGGGAGGTCCTTGCTTATGGCTACACCTTC
v_call: TRBV6-5; j_call: TRBJ1-2; d_call: TRBD1; clone_size: few; cdr3_aa: CASSLGQGVRGYTF; cdr3_nt: TGTGCCAGCAGCCTGGGACAGGGGGTGAGGGGCTACACCTTC
v_call: TRBV13; j_call: TRBJ2-3; d_call: TRBD1; clone_size: NA; cdr3_aa: CASSVTGGLTDTQYF; cdr3_nt: TGTGCCAGCAGCGTGACAGGGGGACTCACAGATACGCAGTATTTT
v_call: TRBV7-6; j_call: TRBJ2-1; d_call: TRBD1; clone_size: few; cdr3_aa: CASSRGQVSYNEQFF; cdr3_nt: TGTGCCAGCAGCCGGGGACAGGTGTCCTACAATGAGCAGTTCTTC
v_call: TRBV12-5; j_call: TRBJ2-7; d_call: NA; clone_size: NA; cdr3_aa: CASGAYYEQYF; cdr3_nt: TGTGCTTCCGGTGCCTACTACGAGCAGTACTTC
v_call: TRBV7-9; j_call: TRBJ2-5; d_call: NA; clone_size: NA; cdr3_aa: CASSLSGQETQYF; cdr3_nt: TGTGCCAGCAGCTTATCAGGGCAAGAGACCCAGTACTTC
v_call: TRBV7-9; j_call: TRBJ2-5; d_call: TRBD2; clone_size: NA; cdr3_aa: CASSLGRGLEVETQYF; cdr3_nt: TGTGCCAGCAGCTTAGGGCGAGGACTAGAGGTAGAGACCCAGTACTTC
v_call: TRBV2; j_call: TRBJ1-1; d_call: TRBD1; clone_size: NA; cdr3_aa: CASLGTGGWNTEAFF; cdr3_nt: TGTGCCAGCCTGGGGACAGGGGGCTGGAACACTGAAGCTTTCTTT
v_call: TRBV7-9; j_call: TRBJ2-1; d_call: TRBD2; clone_size: NA; cdr3_aa: CASSLERGGVDEQFF; cdr3_nt: TGTGCCAGCAGCTTAGAACGGGGGGGGGTTGATGAGCAGTTCTTC
v_call: TRBV15; j_call: TRBJ1-5; d_call: NA; clone_size: NA; cdr3_aa: CATSRDLAWNQPQHF; cdr3_nt: TGTGCCACCAGCAGAGATCTGGCTTGGAATCAGCCCCAGCATTTT
v_call: TRBV10-3; j_call: TRBJ2-7; d_call: NA; clone_size: NA; cdr3_aa: CAISGGYEQYF; cdr3_nt: TGTGCCATCAGTGGAGGGTACGAGCAGTACTTC
v_call: TRBV9; j_call: TRBJ2-2; d_call: NA; clone_size: NA; cdr3_aa: CASSPRVAGELFF; cdr3_nt: TGTGCCAGCAGCCCCCGTGTCGCCGGGGAGCTGTTTTTT
v_call: TRBV7-9; j_call: TRBJ1-5; d_call: NA; clone_size: NA; cdr3_aa: CASNVRGDQPQHF; cdr3_nt: TGTGCCAGCAACGTTCGAGGGGATCAGCCCCAGCATTTT
v_call: TRBV5-4; j_call: TRBJ2-3; d_call: NA; clone_size: NA; cdr3_aa: CASSLVGGSTDTQYF; cdr3_nt: TGTGCCAGCAGCTTGGTTGGCGGTTCCACAGATACGCAGTATTTT
v_call: TRBV29-1; j_call: TRBJ1-2; d_call: NA; clone_size: once; cdr3_aa: CSVEEGSNYGYTF; cdr3_nt: TGCAGCGTTGAAGAGGGATCCAACTATGGCTACACCTTC
v_call: TRBV18; j_call: TRBJ1-1; d_call: NA; clone_size: NA; cdr3_aa: CASSPPRAGAGSDTEAFF; cdr3_nt: TGTGCCAGCTCACCACCAAGGGCAGGGGCCGGGTCGGACACTGAAGCTTTCTTT